This T cell receptor beta chain was identified during a study of CD8+ T cells in alopecia areata. At the level of the study: Patients in the treated group were given tofacitinib by mouth, 5 to 10 mg twice a day. The study gave tofacitinib for 6 to 18 months, then 6 months off drug. General study findings and limits: TCRs were shared less clearly across patients than in mice, possibly for HLA-related reasons.

Notes on this clone: Its antigen is not known.

cDNA prepared by RNA extraction and subsequent reverse transcription served as the template for sequencing. The method was immunoSEQ multiplex PCR; TCRdb's version includes in-frame clones alone and lacks a portion of them. The table includes about 130,000 clones, about 49% detected once. In alopecia areata patients, both lesional scalp punch biopsies and peripheral blood were collected. V lost 7 bases and J 0 bases, leaving 5 bases between the germline ends. CDR3 length equals 11 residues. The V gene's germline CDR1 is SQVTM and CDR2 ANQGSEA. Here the sequenced sample was CD8+ T cells sorted from blood, taken at week 0. The chain is built from TRBV29-1 and TRBJ2-3; D call uncertain. This clonotype was sampled from a human donor with alopecia areata. CDR3 DNA sequence: TGCAGCGCATACAGCACAGATACGCAGTATTTT. It encodes CSAYSTDTQYF.